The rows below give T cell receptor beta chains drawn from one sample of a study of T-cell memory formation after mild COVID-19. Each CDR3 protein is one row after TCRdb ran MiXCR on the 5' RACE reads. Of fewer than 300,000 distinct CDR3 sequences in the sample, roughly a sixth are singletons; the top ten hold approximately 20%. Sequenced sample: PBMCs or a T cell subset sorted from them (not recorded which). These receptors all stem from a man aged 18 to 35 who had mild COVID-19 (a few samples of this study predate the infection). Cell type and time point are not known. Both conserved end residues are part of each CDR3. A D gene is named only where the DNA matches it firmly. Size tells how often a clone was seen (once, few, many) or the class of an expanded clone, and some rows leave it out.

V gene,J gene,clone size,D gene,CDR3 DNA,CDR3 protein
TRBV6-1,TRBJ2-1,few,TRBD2,TGTGCCAGCAGGACTAGCGGGGTTCCTGAGCAGTTCTTC,CASRTSGVPEQFF
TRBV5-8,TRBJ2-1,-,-,TGTGCCAGCTGGAGGGGGGGTCGGGATGAGCAGTTCTTC,CASWRGGRDEQFF
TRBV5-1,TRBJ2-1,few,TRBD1,TGCGCCAGCAGCTTGGTACCAACGGGACAGGGCCACAATGAGCAGTTCTTC,CASSLVPTGQGHNEQFF
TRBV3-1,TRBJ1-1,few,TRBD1,TGTGCCAGCAGCGACAGGGTGCCGTTCACTGAAGCTTTCTTT,CASSDRVPFTEAFF
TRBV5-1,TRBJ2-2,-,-,TGCGCCAGCAGCTTACAACAGGGAACCGGGGAGCTGTTTTTT,CASSLQQGTGELFF
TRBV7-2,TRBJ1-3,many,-,TGTGCCAGCAGCCCGGTCCCGGCTGGAAACACCATATATTTT,CASSPVPAGNTIYF
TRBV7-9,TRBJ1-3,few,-,TGTGCCAGCAGACCCGAGTTTGGAAACACCATATATTTT,CASRPEFGNTIYF
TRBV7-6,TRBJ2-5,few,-,TGTGCCAGCAGCTTTAATGAGGGCATCCAGTACTTC,CASSFNEGIQYF
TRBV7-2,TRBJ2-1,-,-,TGTGCCAGCAGCTTGGGGTCTTCCTACGAGCAGTTCTTC,CASSLGSSYEQFF
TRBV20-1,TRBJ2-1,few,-,TGCAGTGCTATCTTACAGGGATCTTACAATGAGCAGTTCTTC,CSAILQGSYNEQFF
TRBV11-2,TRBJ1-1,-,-,TGTGCCAGCAGCTTCACTGTCAGGGAGGGCACTGAAGCTTTCTTT,CASSFTVREGTEAFF
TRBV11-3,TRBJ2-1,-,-,TGTGCCAGCAGCTTAGGAGGGGGGGAGTACAATGAGCAGTTCTTC,CASSLGGGEYNEQFF
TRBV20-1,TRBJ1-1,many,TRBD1,TGCAGTGCTAGAGTGAGGACAGGGGGAACTGAAGCTTTCTTT,CSARVRTGGTEAFF
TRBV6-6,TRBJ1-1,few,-,TGTGCCAGCAGGGAATGGGGGAACACTGAAGCTTTCTTT,CASREWGNTEAFF
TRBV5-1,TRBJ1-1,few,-,TGCGCCAGCAGCGCATACAGGGAGGTTACTGAAGCTTTCTTT,CASSAYREVTEAFF
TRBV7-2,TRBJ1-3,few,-,TGTGCCAGCAGCCCGAACAGGGCTTCTGGAAACACCATATATTTT,CASSPNRASGNTIYF
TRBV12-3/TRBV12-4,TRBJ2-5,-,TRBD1,TGTGCCAGCAGTCGGACAGGGGTTTTGGGAACGGCCCAGTACTTC,CASSRTGVLGTAQYF
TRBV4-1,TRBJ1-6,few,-,TGCGCCAGCAGCCAAGATACAAGTCGGAATTCACCCCTCCACTTT,CASSQDTSRNSPLHF
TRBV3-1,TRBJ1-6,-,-,TGTGCCAGCAGCCAAGATCGAGTGTGGAGCTCCTATAATTCACCCCTCCACTTT,CASSQDRVWSSYNSPLHF
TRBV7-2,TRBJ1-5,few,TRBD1,TGTGCCAGCAGCCCGACAGGGAGCCGACAGCCCCAGCATTTT,CASSPTGSRQPQHF
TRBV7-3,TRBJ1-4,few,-,TGTGCCAGCAGCGGGGGGCCTAATGAAAAACTGTTTTTT,CASSGGPNEKLFF
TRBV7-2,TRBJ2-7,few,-,TGTGCCAGCAGCTTATACGGGTCGGAGCAGTACTTC,CASSLYGSEQYF
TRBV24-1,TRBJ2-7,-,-,TGTGCCACCAGTGATTTAGGCGGGCTATCCTACGAGCAGTACTTC,CATSDLGGLSYEQYF
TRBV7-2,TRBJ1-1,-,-,TGTGCCAGCAGCTCCCAACAGGGCCGGAACACTGAAGCTTTCTTT,CASSSQQGRNTEAFF
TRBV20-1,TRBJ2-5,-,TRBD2,TGCAGTGCCTCCCCTCTAGCGGTACAAGAGACCCAGTACTTC,CSASPLAVQETQYF
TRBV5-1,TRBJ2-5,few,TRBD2,TGCGCCAGCAGCTTGTGGGGGTTAGCGGGATTTCAAGAGACCCAGTACTTC,CASSLWGLAGFQETQYF
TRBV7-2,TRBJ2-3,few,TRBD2,TGTGCCAGCAGCCAGACTAGCGGGGGGGCATCAGATACGCAGTATTTT,CASSQTSGGASDTQYF
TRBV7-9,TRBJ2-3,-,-,TGTGCCAGCAGCACCTTTACTGGACGAAACACAGATACGCAGTATTTT,CASSTFTGRNTDTQYF
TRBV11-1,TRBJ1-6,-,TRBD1,TGTGCCAGCAGCTCACAGGGGCCTAATTCACCCCTCCACTTT,CASSSQGPNSPLHF
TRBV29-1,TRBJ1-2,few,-,TGCAGCGTTGAAAGCATGTATGGCTACACCTTC,CSVESMYGYTF
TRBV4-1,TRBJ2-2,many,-,TGCGCCAGCAGCCAAACCCCTGGGGCGTACACCGGGGAGCTGTTTTTT,CASSQTPGAYTGELFF
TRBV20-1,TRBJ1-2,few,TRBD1,TGCAGTGCTAGGGGACAGGGAGGACGCTACACCTTC,CSARGQGGRYTF
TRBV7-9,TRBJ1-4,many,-,TGTGCCAGCAGCTTAGGAAGGAGGGCAACTAATGAAAAACTGTTTTTT,CASSLGRRATNEKLFF
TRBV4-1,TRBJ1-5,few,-,TGCGCCAGCAGCCAAGATCTTGGAGTCCAGCCCCAGCATTTT,CASSQDLGVQPQHF
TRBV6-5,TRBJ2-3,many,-,TGTGCCAGCAGACAGACGCGGGGTGTGGCAGATACGCAGTATTTT,CASRQTRGVADTQYF
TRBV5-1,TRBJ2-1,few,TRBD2,TGCGCCAGCAGCTTCCAGAGCTTATCACTAGCGGGGGGGCCGGGTGAGCAGTTCTTC,CASSFQSLSLAGGPGEQFF
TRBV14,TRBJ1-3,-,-,TGTGCCAGCAGCTTTCGCTCTGGAAACACCATATATTTT,CASSFRSGNTIYF
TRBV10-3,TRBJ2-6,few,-,TGTGCCATCAGTGGGACAGCCAGCTCTGGGGCCAACGTCCTGACTTTC,CAISGTASSGANVLTF
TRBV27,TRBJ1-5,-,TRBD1,TGTGCCAGCAGCTTCAGGGGGACGCAGCCCCAGCATTTT,CASSFRGTQPQHF
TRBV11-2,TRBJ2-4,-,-,TGTGCCAGCAGCTCCTATACCAATAACATTCAGTACTTC,CASSSYTNNIQYF
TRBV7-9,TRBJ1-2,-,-,TGTGCCAGCAGCCGTGGGATGCGGACGGATGGCTACACCTTC,CASSRGMRTDGYTF
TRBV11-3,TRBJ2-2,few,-,TGTGCCAGCAGCTTATTCAGATCCCTATCCAGGGCTGTGAAGACCGGGGAGCTGTTTTTT,CASSLFRSLSRAVKTGELFF
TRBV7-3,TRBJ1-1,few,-,TGTGCCAGCGGTGAGGCGGTCGACACTGAAGCTTTCTTT,CASGEAVDTEAFF
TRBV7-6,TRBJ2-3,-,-,TGTGCCAGCAGCTTAGCGCGCCGGAGCCTGAGTGCAGATACGCAGTATTTT,CASSLARRSLSADTQYF
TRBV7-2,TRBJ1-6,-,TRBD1,TGTGCCAGCAGCCGTACAACACAGGGGGCCAATTCACCCCTCCACTTT,CASSRTTQGANSPLHF
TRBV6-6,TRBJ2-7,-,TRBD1,TGTGCCAGCGGCCAAGGACAGGGGCAAGAGCAGTACTTC,CASGQGQGQEQYF
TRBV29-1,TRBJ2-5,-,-,TGCAGCGTTGTCGGAGGGGCCGGAGAGACCCAGTACTTC,CSVVGGAGETQYF
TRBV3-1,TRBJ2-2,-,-,TGTGCCGTAAGGAGTCCTCTTAGCCCCGGGGAGCTGTTTTTT,CAVRSPLSPGELFF
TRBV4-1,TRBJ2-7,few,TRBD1,TGCGCCAGCAGCTCGCAAGGGACAGGGAAATATGAGCAGTACTTC,CASSSQGTGKYEQYF
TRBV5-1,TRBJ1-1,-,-,TGCGCCAGCAGCTTACAGGGCGCGGGACATACTGAAGCTTTCTTT,CASSLQGAGHTEAFF
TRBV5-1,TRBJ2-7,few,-,TGCGCCAGCAGCGCGTTCGGGACCGGCGACTACGAGCAGTACTTC,CASSAFGTGDYEQYF
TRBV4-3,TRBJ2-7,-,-,TGCGCCAGCAGCCGGGCTACTATCTACGAGCAGTACTTC,CASSRATIYEQYF
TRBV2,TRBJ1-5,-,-,TGTGCCAGCAGGGATGATCAGCCCCAGCATTTT,CASRDDQPQHF